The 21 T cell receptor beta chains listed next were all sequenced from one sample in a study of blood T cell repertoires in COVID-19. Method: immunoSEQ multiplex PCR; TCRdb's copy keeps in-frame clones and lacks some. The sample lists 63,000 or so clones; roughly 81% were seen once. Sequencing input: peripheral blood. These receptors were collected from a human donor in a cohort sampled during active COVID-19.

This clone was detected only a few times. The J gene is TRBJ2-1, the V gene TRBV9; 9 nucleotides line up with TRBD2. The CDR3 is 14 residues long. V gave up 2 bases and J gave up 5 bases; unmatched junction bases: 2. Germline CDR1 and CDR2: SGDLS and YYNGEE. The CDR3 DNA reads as TGTGCCAGCAGCGTGGCTAGCGGGAACAATGAGCAGTTCTTC. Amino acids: CASSVASGNNEQFF. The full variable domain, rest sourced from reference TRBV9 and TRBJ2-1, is DSGVTQTPKHLITATGQRVTLRCSPRSGDLSVYWYQQSLDQGLQFLIQYYNGEERAKGNILERFSAQQFPDLHSELNLSSLELGDSALYFCASSVASGNNEQFFGPGTRLTVL.

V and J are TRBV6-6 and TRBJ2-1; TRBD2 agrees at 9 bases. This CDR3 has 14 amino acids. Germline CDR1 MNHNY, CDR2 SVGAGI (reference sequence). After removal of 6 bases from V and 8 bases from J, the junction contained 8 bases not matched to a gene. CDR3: CASRGREGRDEQFF. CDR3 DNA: TGTGCCAGCAGGGGGCGGGAGGGCCGCGATGAGCAGTTCTTC.

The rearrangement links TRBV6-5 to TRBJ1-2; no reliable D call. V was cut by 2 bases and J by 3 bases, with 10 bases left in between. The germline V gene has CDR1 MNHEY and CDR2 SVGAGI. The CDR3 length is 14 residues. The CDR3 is CASSYRPDYYGYTF. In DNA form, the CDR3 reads TGTGCCAGCAGTTACAGGCCGGACTACTATGGCTACACCTTC.

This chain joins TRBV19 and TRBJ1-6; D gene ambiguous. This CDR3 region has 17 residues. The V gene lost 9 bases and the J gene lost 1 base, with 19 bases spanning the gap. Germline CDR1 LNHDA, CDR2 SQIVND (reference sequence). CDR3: CASRKLPGDSYNSPLHF. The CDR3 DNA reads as TGTGCCAGCAGGAAACTTCCCGGGGATTCCTATAATTCACCCCTCCACTTT.

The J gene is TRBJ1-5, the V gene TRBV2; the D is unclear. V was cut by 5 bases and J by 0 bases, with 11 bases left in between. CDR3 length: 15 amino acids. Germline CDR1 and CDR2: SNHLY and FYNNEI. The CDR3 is CASSLRRDSNQPQHF. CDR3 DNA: TGTGCCAGCAGTCTACGGCGGGATAGCAATCAGCCCCAGCATTTT.

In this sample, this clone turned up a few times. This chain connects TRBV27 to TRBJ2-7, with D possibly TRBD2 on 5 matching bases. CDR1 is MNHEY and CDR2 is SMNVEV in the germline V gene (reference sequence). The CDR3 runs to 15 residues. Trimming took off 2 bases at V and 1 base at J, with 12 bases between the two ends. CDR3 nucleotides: TGTGCCAGCAGTTTAGGAGCGGAACGATCCTACGAGCAGTACTTC. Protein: CASSLGAERSYEQYF.

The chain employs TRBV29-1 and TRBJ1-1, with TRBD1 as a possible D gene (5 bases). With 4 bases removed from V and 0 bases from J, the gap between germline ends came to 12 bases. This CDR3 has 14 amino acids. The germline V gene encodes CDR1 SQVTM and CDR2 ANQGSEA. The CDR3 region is CSVVRGGVNTEAFF. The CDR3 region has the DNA TGCAGCGTTGTTAGGGGTGGGGTGAACACTGAAGCTTTCTTT.

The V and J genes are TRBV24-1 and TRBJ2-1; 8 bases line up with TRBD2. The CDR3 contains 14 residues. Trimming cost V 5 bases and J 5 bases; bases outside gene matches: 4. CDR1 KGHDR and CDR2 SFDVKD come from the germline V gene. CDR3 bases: TGTGCCACCAGTGCAAGCGGGAGCCACAATGAGCAGTTCTTC. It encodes CATSASGSHNEQFF.

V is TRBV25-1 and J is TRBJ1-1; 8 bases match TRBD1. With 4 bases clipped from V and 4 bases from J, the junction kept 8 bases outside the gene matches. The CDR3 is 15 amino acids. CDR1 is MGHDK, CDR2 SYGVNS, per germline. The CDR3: CASSVGQGRGTEAFF. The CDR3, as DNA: TGTGCCAGCAGTGTCGGACAGGGACGCGGCACTGAAGCTTTCTTT.

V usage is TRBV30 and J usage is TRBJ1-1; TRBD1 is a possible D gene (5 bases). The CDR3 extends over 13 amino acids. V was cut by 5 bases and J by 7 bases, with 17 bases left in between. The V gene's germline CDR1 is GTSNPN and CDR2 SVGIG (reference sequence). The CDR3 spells CAWAGLGMGEAFF. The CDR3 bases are TGTGCCTGGGCAGGGTTGGGGATGGGTGAAGCTTTCTTT.

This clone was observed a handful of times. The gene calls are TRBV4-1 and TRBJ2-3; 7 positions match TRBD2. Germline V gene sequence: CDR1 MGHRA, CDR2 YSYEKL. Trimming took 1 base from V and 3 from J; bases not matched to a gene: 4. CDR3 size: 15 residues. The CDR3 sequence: CASSQVGGRTDTQYF. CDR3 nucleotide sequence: TGCGCCAGCAGCCAAGTGGGGGGGAGGACAGATACGCAGTATTTT.

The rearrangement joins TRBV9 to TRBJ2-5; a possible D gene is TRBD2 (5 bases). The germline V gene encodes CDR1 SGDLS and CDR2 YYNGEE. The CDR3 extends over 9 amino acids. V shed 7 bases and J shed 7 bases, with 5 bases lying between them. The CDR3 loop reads CASRGTQYF. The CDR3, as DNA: TGTGCCAGCCGGGGGACCCAGTACTTC.

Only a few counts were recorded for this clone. In nucleotides, the CDR3 is TGTGCCAGCAGTTACGGGTGGGAGGACACTGAAGCTTTCTTT. Amino acid sequence: CASSYGWEDTEAFF. The chain couples TRBV6-2 or TRBV6-3 to TRBJ1-1; D ambiguous. Trimming removed 2 bases at V and 3 bases at J, with 10 bases between. In germline, CDR1 is MNHEY, CDR2 SVGEGT. The CDR3 covers 14 residues.

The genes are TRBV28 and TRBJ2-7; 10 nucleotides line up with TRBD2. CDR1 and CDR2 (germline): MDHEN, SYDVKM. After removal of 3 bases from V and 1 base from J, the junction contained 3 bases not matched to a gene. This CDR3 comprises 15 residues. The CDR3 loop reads CASSLVLAGSYEQYF. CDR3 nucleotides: TGTGCCAGCAGTTTGGTACTAGCGGGATCCTACGAGCAGTACTTC.

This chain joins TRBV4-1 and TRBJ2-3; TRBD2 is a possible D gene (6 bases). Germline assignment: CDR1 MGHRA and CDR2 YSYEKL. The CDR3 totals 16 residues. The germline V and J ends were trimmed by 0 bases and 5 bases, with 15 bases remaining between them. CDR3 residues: CASSQDHRGGKDTQYF. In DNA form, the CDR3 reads TGCGCCAGCAGCCAAGACCACCGGGGAGGTAAAGATACGCAGTATTTT.

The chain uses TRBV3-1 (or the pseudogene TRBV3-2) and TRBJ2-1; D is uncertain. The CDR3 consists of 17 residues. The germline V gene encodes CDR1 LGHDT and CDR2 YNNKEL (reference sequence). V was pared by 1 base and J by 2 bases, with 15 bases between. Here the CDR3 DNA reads TGTGCCAGCAGCCAAGGCTCGACCGGAGCAACCTACAATGAGCAGTTCTTC. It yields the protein CASSQGSTGATYNEQFF.

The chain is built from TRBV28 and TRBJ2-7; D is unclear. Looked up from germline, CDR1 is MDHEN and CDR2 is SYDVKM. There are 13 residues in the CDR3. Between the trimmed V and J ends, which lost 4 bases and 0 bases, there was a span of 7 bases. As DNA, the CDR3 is TGTGCCAGCAGTTCTCGACACTCCTACGAGCAGTACTTC. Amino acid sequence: CASSSRHSYEQYF.

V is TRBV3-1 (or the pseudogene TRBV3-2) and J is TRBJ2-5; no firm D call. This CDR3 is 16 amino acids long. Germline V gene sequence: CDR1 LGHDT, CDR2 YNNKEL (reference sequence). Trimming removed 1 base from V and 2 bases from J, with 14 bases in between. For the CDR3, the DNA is TGTGCCAGCAGCCAAGGGTACGGAGCAGCTCAAGAGACCCAGTACTTC. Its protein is CASSQGYGAAQETQYF.

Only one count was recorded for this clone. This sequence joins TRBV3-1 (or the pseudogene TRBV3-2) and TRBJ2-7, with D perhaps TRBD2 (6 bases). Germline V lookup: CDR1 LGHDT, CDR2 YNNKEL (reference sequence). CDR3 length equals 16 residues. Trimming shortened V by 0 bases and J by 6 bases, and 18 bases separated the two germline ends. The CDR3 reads CASSQDQGLPFCEQYF. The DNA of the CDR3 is TGTGCCAGCAGCCAAGATCAGGGACTCCCGTTCTGCGAGCAGTACTTC.

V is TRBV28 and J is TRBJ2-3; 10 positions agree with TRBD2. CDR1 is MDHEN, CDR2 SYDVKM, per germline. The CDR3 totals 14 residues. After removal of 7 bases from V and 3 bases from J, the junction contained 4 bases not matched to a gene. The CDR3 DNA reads TGTGCCAGCAAAGCGGGAGGGGTTACAGATACGCAGTATTTT. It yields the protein CASKAGGVTDTQYF.

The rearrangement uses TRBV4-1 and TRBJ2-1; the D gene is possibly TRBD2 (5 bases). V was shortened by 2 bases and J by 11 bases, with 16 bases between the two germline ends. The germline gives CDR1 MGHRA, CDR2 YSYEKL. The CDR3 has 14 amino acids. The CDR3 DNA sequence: TGCGCCAGCAGCCAATTGCCTCAACTAGGGCAGCAGTTCTTC. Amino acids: CASSQLPQLGQQFF.